Here is one T cell receptor beta chain with its context. Antigen unknown. Template-switching 5'RACE yielded the TCR cDNA; a universal primer site and UMIs were added in the process. TCRdb recomputed calls from the 5' RACE reads with MiXCR, one row per CDR3 protein. The data show about 350,000 distinct CDR3 sequences, around 10% seen once. V lost 2 bases, J lost 8 bases, and 21 bases lay in between. This CDR3 is built from 16 residues. Germline V CDR1 and CDR2: SGHTA, FQGNSA. These data belong to a study of T cells after yellow fever vaccination. Study-wide context: The authors prepared low-cell-number fractions using SMART-Seq v4 Ultra Low Input. Study-wide results and caveats: Overall, a small share of clonotypes was seen in both CD4 and CD8 compartments.

J is TRBJ1-2 and V is TRBV7-2; tentative D call: TRBD1 (5 bases). The material sequenced was PBMCs, taken on the day of the first yellow fever vaccination. The source of this sequence is a man between 18 and 35 years old who received the YFV17D yellow fever vaccine. The CDR3 protein is CASSLSPRGQGEGYTF. In nucleotides, the CDR3 is TGTGCCAGCAGCTTAAGCCCCCGGGGCCAGGGTGAAGGCTACACCTTC.